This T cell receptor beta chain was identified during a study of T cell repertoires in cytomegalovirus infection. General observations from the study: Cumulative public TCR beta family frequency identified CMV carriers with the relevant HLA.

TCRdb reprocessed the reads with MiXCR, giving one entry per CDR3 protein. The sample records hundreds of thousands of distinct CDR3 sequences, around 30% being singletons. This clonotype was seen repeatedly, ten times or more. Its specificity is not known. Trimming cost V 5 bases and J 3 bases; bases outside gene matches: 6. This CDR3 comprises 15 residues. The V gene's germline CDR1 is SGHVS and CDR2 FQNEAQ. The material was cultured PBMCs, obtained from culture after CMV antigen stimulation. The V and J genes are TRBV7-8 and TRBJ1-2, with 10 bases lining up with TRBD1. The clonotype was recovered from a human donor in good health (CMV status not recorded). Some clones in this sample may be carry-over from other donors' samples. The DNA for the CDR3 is TGTGCCAGCAGCCCAGGGACAGGGGTAGACTATGGCTACACCTTC. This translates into CASSPGTGVDYGYTF.